Following are 31 T cell receptor beta chains from one sample sequenced in a study of OX40 agonist ivuxolimab in advanced cancers. Method: immunoSEQ multiplex PCR; TCRdb's copy keeps in-frame clones and lacks some. The sample gives about 70,000 clones, roughly 87% of which show up once; roughly 1% is in the top ten. This specimen was CD4+ or CD8+ T cells sorted from blood, taken in a trial of the OX40 agonist ivuxolimab. These receptors were collected from an adult with an advanced solid tumor such as melanoma, head and neck, liver or kidney cancer.

CDR3 nucleotides: TGTGCCAGCTCACCTCGTCTTGTGGCTAGCACAGATACGCAGTATTTT. Amino acids: CASSPRLVASTDTQYF. The chain links TRBV18 to TRBJ2-3; D not certain. V dropped 3 bases and J dropped 0 bases, with 13 bases sitting between them. The germline CDR1 and CDR2 sequences are KGHSH and LQKENI. The CDR3 has 16 amino acids.

The rearrangement links TRBV2 to TRBJ1-2; no clear D. Germline CDR1 reads SNHLY; CDR2 reads FYNNEI. The CDR3 is 14 amino acids. Trimming pared 5 bases from V and 4 bases from J, leaving 14 bases between. The CDR3 spells CASSTPSRGYGYTF. Written as DNA, the CDR3 is TGTGCCAGCAGTACACCCAGTCGGGGCTATGGCTACACCTTC. Supplemented by reference TRBV2 and TRBJ1-2, the full variable domain reads EPEVTQTPSHQVTQMGQEVILRCVPISNHLYFYWYRQILGQKVEFLVSFYNNEISEKSEIFDDQFSVERPDGSNFTLKIRSTKLEDSAMYFCASSTPSRGYGYTFGSGTRLTVV.

The chain is built from TRBV6-1 and TRBJ1-6; 8 bases fit TRBD1. The V gene's germline CDR1 is MNHNS and CDR2 SASEGT. Trimming at V came to 7 bases and at J to 7 bases, leaving 6 bases not matched to a gene. The CDR3 is 14 residues long. In DNA form, the CDR3 reads TGTGCCAGCACCGTGGACAGGGTAAATTCACCCCTCCACTTT. It translates to CASTVDRVNSPLHF.

As DNA, the CDR3 is TGTGCCAGCAGCTTGAGGACAGGGCACACTGAAGCTTTCTTT. Its translation is CASSLRTGHTEAFF. The chain links TRBV5-4 to TRBJ1-1, with 8 bases lining up with TRBD1. This CDR3 spans 14 amino acids. V shed 1 base and J 3 bases; nucleotides not matched to a gene: 2. Germline CDR1 and CDR2: SGHNT and YYREEE (reference sequence).

The V gene is TRBV10-3, the J gene TRBJ1-3; no definite D call. CDR1 is ENHRY and CDR2 is SYGVKD in the germline V gene. Between the trimmed V and J ends, which lost 0 bases and 4 bases, there was a span of 4 bases. This CDR3 spans 13 amino acids. CDR3 in DNA: TGTGCCATCAGTGAGTCGGAAGGAAACACCATATATTTT. This sequence encodes CAISESEGNTIYF.

The J gene is TRBJ2-6, the V gene TRBV29-1; a weak D match, TRBD2 (5 bases). In germline, CDR1 is SQVTM, CDR2 ANQGSEA. CDR3 length equals 14 residues. V was pared by 4 bases and J by 2 bases, with 9 bases between. CDR3 sequence: CSVVEGPGANVLTF. CDR3 bases: TGCAGCGTTGTCGAGGGCCCTGGGGCCAACGTCCTGACTTTC.

This clone was observed a single time. The genes are TRBV10-2 and TRBJ2-2; no definite D call. Trimming took off 2 bases at V and 4 bases at J, with 8 bases between the two ends. Germline V lookup: CDR1 WSHSY, CDR2 SAAADI. The length of the CDR3 is 14 residues. CDR3 nucleotides: TGCGCCAGCAGTGAGCTGCCAACCACCGGGGAGCTGTTTTTT. Its protein is CASSELPTTGELFF.

CDR3 protein: CASTNPGPGELFF. The CDR3 bases are TGTGCCAGCACGAACCCTGGACCCGGGGAGCTGTTTTTT. The V and J genes are TRBV27 and TRBJ2-2; D call uncertain. The germline CDR1 and CDR2 sequences are MNHEY and SMNVEV (reference sequence). This CDR3 comprises 13 residues. Trimming stripped 7 bases from V and 6 bases from J, with 12 bases between.

This rearrangement joins TRBV11-2 to TRBJ2-5, with a weak D call TRBD1 (5 bases). Germline values: CDR1 SGHAT, CDR2 FQNNGV. The CDR3 is 13 amino acids. Trimming removed 6 bases at V and 4 bases at J, with 12 bases between. CDR3 sequence reads: CASSIGVTETQYF. CDR3 DNA sequence: TGTGCCAGCAGTATAGGGGTCACAGAGACCCAGTACTTC.

V is TRBV7-9 and J is TRBJ1-6, with D perhaps TRBD1 (6 bases). Germline V CDR1 and CDR2: SEHNR, FQNEAQ (reference sequence). CDR3 length: 15 amino acids. V gave up 4 bases and J gave up 6 bases, with 13 bases separating them. DNA for the CDR3: TGTGCCAGCAGCTACCCGGGGGCGGGTAATTCACCCCTCCACTTT. This gives the protein CASSYPGAGNSPLHF.

The chain recombines TRBV5-1 with TRBJ2-5; no clear D. CDR1 SGHRS and CDR2 YFSETQ come from the germline V gene. The CDR3 contains 14 residues. Trimming shortened V by 6 bases and J by 5 bases, and 17 bases separated the two germline ends. Here the CDR3 DNA reads TGCGCCAGCAAAGGGCAGAGCCAAGGGGAGACCCAGTACTTC. Residues: CASKGQSQGETQYF.

V gene TRBV25-1 combines with J gene TRBJ1-6; D gene unclear. The germline CDR1 and CDR2 sequences are MGHDK and SYGVNS. The CDR3 runs to 15 residues. V was pared by 3 bases and J by 7 bases, with 13 bases between. In nucleotides, the CDR3 is TGTGCCAGCAGTGAGGCGGGGTTTGGAAATTCACCCCTCCACTTT. As protein: CASSEAGFGNSPLHF.

The chain combines TRBV12-5 with TRBJ2-1; D possibly corresponds to TRBD2 (6 bases). The CDR3 consists of 15 residues. V dropped 2 bases and J dropped 9 bases, with 17 bases sitting between them. Germline lookup yields CDR1 LGHNT and CDR2 FRNRAP. CDR3 sequence: CASGLRADGGGEQFF. CDR3 DNA sequence: TGTGCTAGTGGTTTGCGTGCAGACGGGGGTGGTGAGCAGTTCTTC.

The chain employs TRBV19 and TRBJ2-1; D perhaps matches TRBD1 (5 bases). There are 17 residues in the CDR3. In germline, CDR1 is LNHDA, CDR2 SQIVND (reference sequence). Between the trimmed V and J ends, which lost 0 bases and 10 bases, there was a span of 22 bases. CDR3 sequence: CASSIDQSTVYRREQFF. The CDR3 nucleotides read TGTGCCAGTAGTATAGATCAGTCGACAGTTTATCGGCGAGAGCAGTTCTTC.

The chain couples TRBV5-1 to TRBJ2-3; 10 nucleotides agree with TRBD1. The CDR3 length is 16 residues. From germline, CDR1 is SGHRS and CDR2 YFSETQ. The J segment lost 3 bases and the V segment lost 4 bases, leaving 8 bases of the junction unmatched. The CDR3 bases are TGCGCCAGCAGCGCCTCCCGGGACAGGGGTACAGATACGCAGTATTTT. It encodes CASSASRDRGTDTQYF.

The chain carries TRBV6-1 and TRBJ1-2; D ambiguous. CDR3 length: 14 residues. V was cut by 2 bases and J by 2 bases, with 9 bases left in between. Germline V CDR1 and CDR2: MNHNS, SASEGT. This chain's CDR3 is CASSESPVNYGYTF. The CDR3 nucleotides read TGTGCCAGCAGTGAATCCCCGGTCAACTATGGCTACACCTTC.

This chain connects TRBV7-8 to TRBJ1-3; the D gene is possibly TRBD1 (6 bases). The germline V and J ends were trimmed by 0 bases and 9 bases, with 18 bases remaining between them. The germline CDR1 and CDR2 sequences are SGHVS and FQNEAQ. CDR3 length equals 16 residues. The CDR3 nucleotides read TGTGCCAGCAGCTTAGCGCGTGGGACATCCGGTGGCACCATATATTTT. As protein: CASSLARGTSGGTIYF.

The chain is built from TRBV5-1 and TRBJ2-3; 12 nucleotides align to TRBD2. The CDR3 sequence is 20 residues long. Germline V gene lookup returns CDR1 SGHRS and CDR2 YFSETQ. The V segment lost 4 bases and the J segment 0 bases; nucleotides outside the gene matches: 15. The CDR3 sequence: CASSGTGELAGGLSTDTQYF. The CDR3 DNA is TGCGCCAGCAGCGGTACGGGCGAACTAGCGGGGGGCCTTAGCACAGATACGCAGTATTTT.

The chain carries TRBV19 and TRBJ1-6; unclear D gene. V was clipped by 6 bases and J by 9 bases, with 12 bases between them. Germline-derived CDR1 and CDR2 are LNHDA and SQIVND (reference sequence). This CDR3 contains 13 residues. The CDR3 DNA is TGTGCCAGTAGCCAGAGGATCGTTTCACCCCTCCACTTT. Protein: CASSQRIVSPLHF.

The chain carries TRBV14 and TRBJ1-1; D may be TRBD1 (6 bases). V was trimmed by 5 bases and J by 0 bases, leaving 16 bases between them. The CDR3 is made up of 16 amino acids. CDR1 and CDR2 (germline): SGHDN, FVKESK. As DNA, the CDR3 is TGTGCCAGCAGCTCAACGGGCAGGGGAGTGAACACTGAAGCTTTCTTT. Translating it yields CASSSTGRGVNTEAFF.

J is TRBJ2-3 and V is TRBV7-2; 8 bases align to TRBD1. The CDR3 consists of 13 residues. V was pared by 5 bases and J by 5 bases, with 3 bases of the junction left unmatched. Per germline, CDR1 SGHTA and CDR2 FQGNSA. In nucleotides, the CDR3 is TGTGCCAGCAGCCGACAGGGGAAAGATACGCAGTATTTT. Amino acid sequence: CASSRQGKDTQYF. Looking up the rest from reference TRBV7-2 and TRBJ2-3 gives the full variable domain: GAGVSQSPSNKVTEKGKDVELRCDPISGHTALYWYRQSLGQGLEFLIYFQGNSAPDKSGLPSDRFSAERTGGSVSTLTIQRTQQEDSAVYLCASSRQGKDTQYFGPGTRLTVL.

CDR3 nucleotides: TGCGCCAGCAGCCAAGGAAACAGGGGTACAACCGGGGAGCTGTTTTTT. Its translation is CASSQGNRGTTGELFF. The chain carries TRBV4-1 and TRBJ2-2; 7 bases fit TRBD1. Trimming at V came to 1 base and at J to 5 bases, leaving 7 bases not matched to a gene. Germline V CDR1 and CDR2: MGHRA, YSYEKL. This CDR3 region has 16 residues.

As DNA, the CDR3 is TGTGCCAGTAGTAGTGGACAGTCGGACACTGAAGCTTTCTTT. This sequence encodes CASSSGQSDTEAFF. The V call is TRBV19, the J call TRBJ1-1; tentative D call: TRBD1 (6 bases). V was trimmed by 4 bases and J by 3 bases, leaving 12 bases between them. Germline V gene lookup returns CDR1 LNHDA and CDR2 SQIVND (reference sequence). CDR3 length: 14 amino acids.

The rearrangement uses TRBV30 and TRBJ1-6; the D is unclear. The germline V gene encodes CDR1 GTSNPN and CDR2 SVGIG (reference sequence). The length of the CDR3 is 14 residues. Trimming removed 3 bases from V and 6 bases from J, with 12 bases in between. CDR3 sequence (DNA): TGTGCCTGGAGGAGGCGCAGCTCTAATTCACCCCTCCACTTT. It encodes CAWRRRSSNSPLHF.

This sequence joins TRBV2 and TRBJ1-6, with a weak D call TRBD1 (5 bases). The length of the CDR3 is 13 residues. The germline CDR1 and CDR2 sequences are SNHLY and FYNNEI. Trimming removed 6 bases from V and 7 bases from J, with 10 bases in between. As DNA, the CDR3 is TGTGCCAGCAGACAGGCTTGGAATTCACCCCTCCACTTT. This encodes CASRQAWNSPLHF.

The CDR3 region has the DNA TGTGCCAGCAGCTTGTGGGCGGGGAGGATCACAGATACGCAGTATTTT. This translates into CASSLWAGRITDTQYF. This sequence joins TRBV5-6 and TRBJ2-3; possible D gene TRBD2, 6 bases. The CDR3 spans 16 residues. Germline values: CDR1 SGHDT, CDR2 YYEEEE. V shed 1 base and J shed 2 bases, with 14 bases lying between them.

The chain has TRBV5-1 and TRBJ2-6; a weak D match, TRBD1 (6 bases). The CDR3 spans 17 residues. V lost 0 bases, J lost 1 base, and 11 bases lay in between. The germline gives CDR1 SGHRS, CDR2 YFSETQ. The CDR3 sequence is CASSLDPGVSGANVLTF. The CDR3, as DNA: TGCGCCAGCAGCTTGGATCCAGGGGTGTCTGGGGCCAACGTCCTGACTTTC.

The V call is TRBV7-9, the J call TRBJ2-5, with D perhaps matching TRBD2 (5 bases). Germline loops: CDR1 SEHNR, CDR2 FQNEAQ (reference sequence). Trimming pared 0 bases from V and 2 bases from J, leaving 7 bases between. The CDR3 runs 14 residues. Here the CDR3 DNA reads TGTGCCAGCAGCTTAGCGAGCGGTCAAGAGACCCAGTACTTC. Amino acids: CASSLASGQETQYF.

The chain carries TRBV6-5 and TRBJ2-3; D perhaps matches TRBD2 (7 bases). In germline, CDR1 is MNHEY, CDR2 SVGAGI. With 6 bases removed from V and 3 bases from J, the gap between germline ends came to 16 bases. The CDR3 is 15 residues long. The CDR3 sequence: CASRTGGARTDTQYF. Written as DNA, the CDR3 is TGTGCCAGCAGAACTGGGGGGGCGAGGACAGATACGCAGTATTTT.

The chain carries TRBV19 and TRBJ2-7; possibly TRBD1 or TRBD2 for D (5 bases each). Germline V CDR1 and CDR2: LNHDA, SQIVND (reference sequence). The CDR3 length is 14 residues. V lost 3 bases, J lost 7 bases, and 16 bases lay in between. CDR3 region: CASSIRVGVLEQYF. For the CDR3, the DNA is TGTGCCAGTAGTATCAGGGTGGGGGTTTTGGAGCAGTACTTC.

The sample holds one count of this clone. The rearrangement links TRBV5-4 to TRBJ2-7; 8 bases map to TRBD1. CDR3 length: 16 residues. The J segment lost 3 bases and the V segment lost 0 bases, leaving 8 bases of the junction unmatched. Germline V CDR1 and CDR2: SGHNT, YYREEE (reference sequence). The CDR3 region is CASSLGNPGTGYEQYF. In nucleotides, the CDR3 is TGTGCCAGCAGCTTGGGAAATCCCGGGACAGGCTACGAGCAGTACTTC.